The 21 T cell receptor beta chains below all came from one sample that was sequenced in a study of T cell responses to AZD1222 COVID-19 vaccine. TCRdb keeps only in-frame clones here, not all; method: immunoSEQ multiplex PCR. The sample includes some 69,000 clones, over 65% seen only once; the top ten take roughly 25%. Sample: peripheral blood, taken 28 days after the second AZD1222 dose. These receptors all stem from an adult who received the AZD1222 COVID-19 vaccine.

This chain uses TRBV3-1 (or the pseudogene TRBV3-2) with TRBJ1-2, with 12 positions matching TRBD1. This CDR3 spans 19 amino acids. The J segment lost 3 bases and the V segment lost 4 bases, leaving 15 bases of the junction unmatched. The germline V gene encodes CDR1 LGHDT and CDR2 YNNKEL (reference sequence). The CDR3 DNA is TGTGCCAGCAGCCCGACCCCAGGGACAGGGGGCGGAACGCACTATGGCTACACCTTC. Amino acids: CASSPTPGTGGGTHYGYTF.

The rearrangement joins TRBV3-1 (or the pseudogene TRBV3-2) to TRBJ2-2; no reliable D call. V was trimmed by 1 base and J by 6 bases, leaving 15 bases between them. This CDR3 has 16 residues. The germline V gene has CDR1 LGHDT and CDR2 YNNKEL (reference sequence). CDR3 nucleotide sequence: TGTGCCAGCAGCCAAGGGGTCAAGGGTCAGTCCGGGGAGCTGTTTTTT. The encoded protein is CASSQGVKGQSGELFF.

The chain recombines TRBV5-1 with TRBJ2-2, with D uncertain. Germline CDR1 and CDR2: SGHRS and YFSETQ. The CDR3 spans 15 residues. The V end lost 0 bases, the J end lost 0 bases, and 6 bases lay between the germline ends. The CDR3 sequence: CASSLGRTNTGELFF. CDR3 coding DNA: TGCGCCAGCAGCTTGGGGCGGACGAACACCGGGGAGCTGTTTTTT.

The rearrangement uses TRBV5-6 and TRBJ1-1; D uncertain. Germline V lookup: CDR1 SGHDT, CDR2 YYEEEE. The CDR3 contains 13 residues. V lost 3 bases to trimming and J lost 5 bases, with 11 bases between them. The chain's CDR3 is CASSWLRGTEAFF. In nucleotides, the CDR3 is TGTGCCAGCAGCTGGTTGCGGGGAACTGAAGCTTTCTTT.

This clone was seen just once. The rearrangement links TRBV3-1 (or the pseudogene TRBV3-2) to TRBJ2-5; D is perhaps TRBD2 (5 bases). Deletions cut 1 base from V and 4 bases from J, with 7 bases between. Per the germline V gene, CDR1 is LGHDT and CDR2 is YNNKEL (reference sequence). CDR3 length: 13 amino acids. CDR3 nucleotide sequence: TGTGCCAGCAGCCAAGGTGGGAGAGAGACCCAGTACTTC. It specifies CASSQGGRETQYF.

The chain is built from TRBV27 and TRBJ1-2; D is possibly TRBD1 (5 bases). In germline, CDR1 is MNHEY, CDR2 SMNVEV (reference sequence). V lost 2 bases and J lost 4, with 8 bases in between. The CDR3 loop spans 13 amino acids. In DNA, the CDR3 is TGTGCCAGCAGTTTACGGGGCCTCTATGGCTACACCTTC. It encodes CASSLRGLYGYTF.

This clone was detected a few times. V is TRBV6-1 and J is TRBJ1-6; the D is unclear. The CDR3 runs 16 residues. V dropped 1 base and J dropped 0 bases, with 7 bases sitting between them. Per the germline V gene, CDR1 is MNHNS and CDR2 is SASEGT. The CDR3 sequence: CASSEGEGSYNSPLHF. The CDR3 DNA is TGTGCCAGCAGTGAAGGCGAGGGCTCCTATAATTCACCCCTCCACTTT.

The rearrangement joins TRBV4-2 to TRBJ1-1; TRBD1 might be the D (5 bases). The germline CDR1 and CDR2 sequences are LGHNA and YNFKEQ. Trimming removed 4 bases from V and 5 bases from J, with 11 bases in between. CDR3 length: 13 residues. The CDR3 DNA sequence: TGTGCCAGCAGCCGGTCGGGGGGGACTGAAGCTTTCTTT. It translates to CASSRSGGTEAFF.

The chain links TRBV3-1 (or the pseudogene TRBV3-2) to TRBJ2-1; D is uncertain. The CDR3 contains 12 residues. Germline V gene lookup returns CDR1 LGHDT and CDR2 YNNKEL (reference sequence). Between the trimmed V and J ends, which lost 4 bases and 8 bases, there was a span of 9 bases. The CDR3: CASSLVVDEQFF. In DNA form, the CDR3 reads TGTGCCAGCAGCCTTGTGGTGGATGAGCAGTTCTTC.

This chain connects TRBV2 to TRBJ1-5; D not resolved. Trimming left V 6 bases short and J 0 bases short, with 12 bases between. Looked up from germline, CDR1 is SNHLY and CDR2 is FYNNEI. CDR3 length equals 15 residues. The CDR3 bases are TGTGCCAGCAGGGCAGGTGCTAATAGCAATCAGCCCCAGCATTTT. Its translation: CASRAGANSNQPQHF.

This chain uses TRBV7-8 with TRBJ2-7; 12 bases match TRBD1. The CDR3 extends over 15 amino acids. Germline V gives CDR1 SGHVS, CDR2 FQNEAQ. Trimming took 1 base from V and 5 from J; bases not matched to a gene: 3. The chain's CDR3 is CASSLEGQGAHEQYF. DNA of the CDR3: TGTGCCAGCAGCTTAGAGGGACAGGGGGCTCACGAGCAGTACTTC.

This clone has just one count. The CDR3 nucleotides are TGCGCCAGCAGCTTATACCAGGATTGGCGGGGCTACACCTTC. Protein: CASSLYQDWRGYTF. The chain joins TRBV5-1 to TRBJ1-2, with D unclear. Germline values: CDR1 SGHRS, CDR2 YFSETQ. The CDR3 contains 14 residues. Trimming left V 2 bases short and J 8 bases short, with 16 bases between.

The chain has TRBV19 and TRBJ1-1; D is undetermined. CDR1 LNHDA and CDR2 SQIVND come from the germline V gene (reference sequence). V lost 3 bases and J lost 1, with 3 bases in between. The CDR3 totals 12 residues. The CDR3 coding sequence is TGTGCCAGTAGTATGGGGAACACTGAAGCTTTCTTT. It codes for CASSMGNTEAFF.

This clone was detected once. The chain combines TRBV5-8 with TRBJ1-3; D is unresolved. Germline V gene data show CDR1 as SGHTS and CDR2 as YDEGEE. Between the trimmed V and J ends, which lost 1 base and 0 bases, there was a span of 8 bases. This CDR3 region has 15 residues. The CDR3 sequence is CASSLFLHSGNTIYF. CDR3 bases: TGTGCCAGCAGCTTGTTCCTTCACTCTGGAAACACCATATATTTT.

The rearrangement joins TRBV6-5 to TRBJ1-2; no firm D call. V dropped 5 bases and J dropped 7 bases, with 17 bases sitting between them. Per germline, CDR1 MNHEY and CDR2 SVGAGI. CDR3 length equals 14 residues. The CDR3, as DNA: TGTGCCAGCAGTCCCGGGTTATCGTTAGGTGGCTACACCTTC. Translated: CASSPGLSLGGYTF.

V gene TRBV6-5 combines with J gene TRBJ2-1, with D hard to call. Germline V lookup: CDR1 MNHEY, CDR2 SVGAGI. The CDR3 sequence is 13 residues long. Trimming took 6 bases from V and 5 from J, leaving 11 bases between them. The CDR3 DNA reads as TGTGCCAGCAGCCTAGTACCCCACAATGAGCAGTTCTTC. The encoded protein is CASSLVPHNEQFF.

V and J are TRBV23-1 and TRBJ1-2; perhaps TRBD1 as D (6 bases). TRBV23-1 is labeled an ORF, and its function is uncertain. Trimming removed 0 bases at V and 3 bases at J, with 20 bases between. This CDR3 is 18 amino acids long. The CDR3 sequence: CASSQSYTIGGLHYGYTF. Written as DNA, the CDR3 is TGCGCCAGCAGTCAATCCTACACCATCGGGGGGCTTCACTATGGCTACACCTTC.

The chain combines TRBV24-1 with TRBJ1-1, with D hard to call. Germline V gives CDR1 KGHDR, CDR2 SFDVKD. The CDR3 consists of 17 residues. Between the trimmed V and J ends, which lost 3 bases and 1 base, there was a span of 17 bases. The CDR3 is CATSDEAYRGGNTEAFF. In nucleotides, the CDR3 is TGTGCCACCAGTGATGAGGCCTACCGTGGAGGGAACACTGAAGCTTTCTTT.

A few counts support this clone. Here the CDR3 DNA reads TGTGCCAGCAGCGTAGAAGGGGATCAGCCCCAGCATTTT. This translates into CASSVEGDQPQHF. The chain carries TRBV9 and TRBJ1-5; a possible D gene is TRBD1 (5 bases). The CDR3 is made up of 13 amino acids. Per germline, CDR1 SGDLS and CDR2 YYNGEE. V was cut by 0 bases and J by 5 bases, with 6 bases left in between. Filled out from reference TRBV9 and TRBJ1-5, the complete variable domain reads DSGVTQTPKHLITATGQRVTLRCSPRSGDLSVYWYQQSLDQGLQFLIQYYNGEERAKGNILERFSAQQFPDLHSELNLSSLELGDSALYFCASSVEGDQPQHFGDGTRLSIL.

This clone appeared a single time. The rearrangement links TRBV24-1 to TRBJ2-5; the D is unclear. The germline V gene encodes CDR1 KGHDR and CDR2 SFDVKD. Trimming shortened V by 4 bases and J by 3 bases, and 14 bases separated the two germline ends. CDR3 length: 15 residues. The CDR3 reads CATSDLRTEKETQYF. CDR3 bases: TGTGCCACCAGTGACCTGAGGACGGAAAAAGAGACCCAGTACTTC.

This clone is a singleton in its sample. This chain joins TRBV9 and TRBJ2-7, with TRBD2 identical over 11 bases. J gave up 3 bases and V 4 bases, and 9 bases lay outside the gene matches. The CDR3 covers 16 residues. The germline gives CDR1 SGDLS, CDR2 YYNGEE. The DNA for the CDR3 is TGTGCCAGCAGCTCAACCCGACTAGCGGGGCACTACGAGCAGTACTTC. It yields the protein CASSSTRLAGHYEQYF.